This T cell receptor (beta chain) was recovered during a study of Ad26.COV2.S vaccination and SARS-CoV-2 variants. Study information: Intramuscular Ad26.COV2.S at 5x10^10 or 1x10^11 viral particles.

The sample's treatment: over 15 received Ad26.COV2.S at low or high dose, single or two shots; 5 received placebo; per-sample allocation not given. Sampling happened 63 days after the first vaccine or placebo injection. TCRdb's table, derived via immunoSEQ multiplex PCR, lists solely in-frame clones and lacks some. The data hold approximately 350,000 clones, with roughly 87% observed a single time. Germline CDR1 and CDR2: SQVTM and ANQGSEA. The V gene lost 5 bases and the J gene lost 0 bases, with 5 bases spanning the gap. CDR3 length: 13 residues. V usage is TRBV29-1 and J usage is TRBJ2-6; D remains ambiguous. This receptor was obtained from a person aged 18 to 65 who received the Ad26.COV2.S COVID-19 vaccine or a placebo. The sequencing used peripheral blood, collected in a trial of Ad26.COV2.S vaccine versus placebo. CDR3 loop: CSVYSSGANVLTF. In DNA, the CDR3 is TGCAGCGTTTACAGCTCTGGGGCCAACGTCCTGACTTTC.